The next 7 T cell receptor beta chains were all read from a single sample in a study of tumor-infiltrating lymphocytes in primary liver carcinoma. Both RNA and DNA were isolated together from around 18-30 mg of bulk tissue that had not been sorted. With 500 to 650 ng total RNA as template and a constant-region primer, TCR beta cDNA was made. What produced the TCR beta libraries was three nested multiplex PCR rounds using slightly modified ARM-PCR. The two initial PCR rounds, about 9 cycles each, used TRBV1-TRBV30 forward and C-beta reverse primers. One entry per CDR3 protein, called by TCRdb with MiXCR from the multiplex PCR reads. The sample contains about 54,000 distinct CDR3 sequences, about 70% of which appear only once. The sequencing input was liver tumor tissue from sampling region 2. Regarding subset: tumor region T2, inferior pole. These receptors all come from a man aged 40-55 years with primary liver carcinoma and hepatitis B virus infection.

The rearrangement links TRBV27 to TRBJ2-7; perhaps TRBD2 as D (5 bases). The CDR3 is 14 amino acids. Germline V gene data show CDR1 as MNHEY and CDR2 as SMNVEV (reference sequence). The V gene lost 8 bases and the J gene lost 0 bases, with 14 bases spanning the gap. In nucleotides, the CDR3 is TGTGCCAGCCGGGCGGGCCTAGGCTCCTACGAGCAGTACTTC. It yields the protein CASRAGLGSYEQYF.

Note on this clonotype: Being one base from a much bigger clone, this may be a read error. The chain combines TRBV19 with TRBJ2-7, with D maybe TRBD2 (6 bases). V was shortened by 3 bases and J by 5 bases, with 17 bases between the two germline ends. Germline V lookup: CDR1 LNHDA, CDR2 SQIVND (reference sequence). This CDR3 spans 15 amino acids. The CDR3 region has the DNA TGTGCCAGTAGTATTGTGGCTATCGGGAGTAACGAGCAGTACTTC. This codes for CASSIVAIGSNEQYF. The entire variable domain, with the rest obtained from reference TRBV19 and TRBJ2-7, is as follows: DGGITQSPKYLFRKEGQNVTLSCEQNLNHDAMYWYRQDPGQGLRLIYYSQIVNDFQKGDIAEGYSVSREKKESFPLTVTSAQKNPTAFYLCASSIVAIGSNEQYFGPGTRLTVT.

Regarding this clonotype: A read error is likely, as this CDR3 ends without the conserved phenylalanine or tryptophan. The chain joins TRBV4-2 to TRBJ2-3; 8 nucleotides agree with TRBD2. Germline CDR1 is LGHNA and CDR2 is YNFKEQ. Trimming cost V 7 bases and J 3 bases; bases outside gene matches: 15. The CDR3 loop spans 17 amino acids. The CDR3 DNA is TGTGCCAGCAATCCGGGACTAGTGGGAAGTGGGACAGATACGCAGTATTAT. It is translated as CASNPGLVGSGTDTQYY.

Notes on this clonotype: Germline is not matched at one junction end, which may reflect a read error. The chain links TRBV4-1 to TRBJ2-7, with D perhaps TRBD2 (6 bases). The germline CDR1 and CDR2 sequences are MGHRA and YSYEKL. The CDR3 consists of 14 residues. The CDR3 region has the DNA TGTGCCAGCAGCCCCGGGGACTCGCTGATAGAGCAGTACTTC. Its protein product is CASSPGDSLIEQYF.

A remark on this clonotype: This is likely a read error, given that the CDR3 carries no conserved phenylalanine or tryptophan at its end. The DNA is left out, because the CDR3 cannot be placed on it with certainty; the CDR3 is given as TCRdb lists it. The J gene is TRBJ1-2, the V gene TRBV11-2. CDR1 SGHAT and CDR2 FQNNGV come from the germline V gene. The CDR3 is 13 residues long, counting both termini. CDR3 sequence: CASSLEENYGYTI.

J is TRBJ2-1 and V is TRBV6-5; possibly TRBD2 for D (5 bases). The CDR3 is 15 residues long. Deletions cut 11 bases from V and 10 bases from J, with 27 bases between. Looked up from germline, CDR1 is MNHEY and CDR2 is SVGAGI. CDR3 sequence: CAAGPGLVGVNEQFF. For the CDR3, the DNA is TGTGCCGCCGGGCCGGGCCTAGTGGGAGTGAACGAGCAGTTCTTC.

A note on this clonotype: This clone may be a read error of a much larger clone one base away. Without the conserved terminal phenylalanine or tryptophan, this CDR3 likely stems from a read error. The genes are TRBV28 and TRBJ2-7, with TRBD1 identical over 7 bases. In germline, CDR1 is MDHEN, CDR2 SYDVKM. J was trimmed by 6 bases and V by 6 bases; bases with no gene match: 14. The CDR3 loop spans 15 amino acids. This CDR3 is CASRSHGTEMSEQYS. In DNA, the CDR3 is TGTGCCAGCAGGAGTCACGGGACAGAGATGAGCGAGCAGTACTCC.